Each of the 26 T cell receptor beta chains below was sequenced from the same sample in a study of blood T cell repertoires in COVID-19. Produced via immunoSEQ multiplex PCR; TCRdb's table is partial and in-frame only. The table records about 120,000 clones, roughly 80% of them present only once. Sequencing was performed on peripheral blood. These receptors were taken from a human donor in a cohort sampled during active COVID-19.

V usage is TRBV7-3 and J usage is TRBJ1-2; TRBD1 matches 7 bases. In germline, CDR1 is SGHTA, CDR2 FQGTGA. The trim removed 0 bases at V and 2 bases at J, leaving 9 bases unmatched. There are 17 residues in the CDR3. The CDR3 DNA sequence: TGTGCCAGCAGCTTAACCATCTACCGGACAGGCAACTATGGCTACACCTTC. It specifies CASSLTIYRTGNYGYTF. The whole variable domain, filled in from reference TRBV7-3 and TRBJ1-2, reads GAGVSQTPSNKVTEKGKYVELRCDPISGHTALYWYRQSLGQGPEFLIYFQGTGAADDSGLPNDRFFAVRPEGSVSTLKIQRTERGDSAVYLCASSLTIYRTGNYGYTFGSGTRLTVV.

The chain carries TRBV11-2 and TRBJ1-1; TRBD1 matches 8 bases. J gave up 5 bases and V 4 bases, and 9 bases lay outside the gene matches. Germline lookup yields CDR1 SGHAT and CDR2 FQNNGV. The CDR3 is 15 amino acids. In DNA, the CDR3 is TGTGCCAGCAGCTCCGTTCCAGGGGGCCTAACTGAAGCTTTCTTT. Translation gives CASSSVPGGLTEAFF.

The V and J genes are TRBV27 and TRBJ1-1; D possibly corresponds to TRBD1 (5 bases). V was cut by 2 bases and J by 2 bases, with 12 bases left in between. The CDR3 loop spans 15 amino acids. Germline lookup yields CDR1 MNHEY and CDR2 SMNVEV (reference sequence). The CDR3 DNA is TGTGCCAGCAGTTTACTGGACACCGTAAACACTGAAGCTTTCTTT. Translated, it gives CASSLLDTVNTEAFF.

The chain recombines TRBV6-5 with TRBJ1-2; TRBD1 is a possible D gene (6 bases). The V end lost 6 bases, the J end lost 1 base, and 12 bases lay between the germline ends. Germline V lookup: CDR1 MNHEY, CDR2 SVGAGI. This CDR3 region has 14 residues. This CDR3 reads CASRPQGLNYGYTF. The DNA of the CDR3 is TGTGCCAGCAGACCTCAGGGGCTTAACTATGGCTACACCTTC.

Regarding this clone: A read error may produce the germline difference seen at one junction end. This chain uses TRBV6-1 with TRBJ2-3; 9 bases align to TRBD1. The CDR3 extends over 13 amino acids. CDR1 and CDR2 from the germline V gene are MNHNS and SASEGT. The DNA for the CDR3 is TGTGCCAGCAGTGAAGCGCCGCTCACCGGGACAGGGTTT. Protein: CASSEAPLTGTGF.

The V gene is TRBV9, the J gene TRBJ1-2; the D is unclear. V lost 2 bases, J lost 7 bases, and 9 bases lay in between. The germline CDR1 and CDR2 sequences are SGDLS and YYNGEE. The CDR3 length is 12 residues. The CDR3 DNA reads as TGTGCCAGCAGCGTGGCAGGTAGTGGCTACACCTTC. Translating it yields CASSVAGSGYTF.

This chain joins TRBV6-5 and TRBJ2-7, with 8 bases fitting TRBD1. CDR1 and CDR2 (germline): MNHEY, SVGAGI. V shed 7 bases and J 2 bases; nucleotides not matched to a gene: 7. There are 14 residues in the CDR3. DNA for the CDR3: TGTGCCAGCACCGAGACAGGGGCTACCTACGAGCAGTACTTC. It translates to CASTETGATYEQYF.

CDR3 amino acids: CAISSGSGIYEQYF. DNA for the CDR3: TGTGCCATCAGTAGCGGGAGTGGGATCTACGAGCAGTACTTC. This chain uses TRBV15 with TRBJ2-7, with 9 bases that match TRBD2. CDR3 size: 14 residues. From germline, CDR1 is LNHNV and CDR2 YYDKDF (reference sequence). Unmatched junction bases numbered 10, after V lost 10 bases and J lost 3 bases.

The genes are TRBV2 and TRBJ1-1; D remains ambiguous. V was clipped by 7 bases and J by 1 base, with 10 bases between them. Per the germline V gene, CDR1 is SNHLY and CDR2 is FYNNEI. The CDR3 is 13 residues long. CDR3 DNA sequence: TGTGCCAGCAATTCTCAGGAGAACACTGAAGCTTTCTTT. Residues: CASNSQENTEAFF.

The chain uses TRBV21-1 and TRBJ1-1. TRBV21-1 is described as a pseudogene. The CDR3 extends over 18 amino acids. This CDR3 is CASSKEHRADAGNTEAFF. CDR3 DNA: TGTGCCAGCAGCAAAGAGCATCGGGCAGATGCGGGGAACACTGAAGCTTTCTTT.

This clone was observed a few times. The rearrangement links TRBV3-1 (or the pseudogene TRBV3-2) to TRBJ1-1; D unclear. The CDR3 sequence is 13 residues long. Looked up from germline, CDR1 is LGHDT and CDR2 is YNNKEL (reference sequence). V lost 5 bases and J 1 base, leaving 8 bases between the germline ends. The CDR3 nucleotides are TGTGCCAGCAGCTATCGGGAGAACACTGAAGCTTTCTTT. Protein: CASSYRENTEAFF.

The chain combines TRBV6-6 with TRBJ2-5; D not certain. Germline CDR1 MNHNY, CDR2 SVGAGI (reference sequence). Trimming removed 6 bases at V and 4 bases at J, with 15 bases between. The CDR3 is 14 residues long. As DNA, the CDR3 is TGTGCCAGCAGGGGCAGTCCACCATCAGAGACCCAGTACTTC. This translates into CASRGSPPSETQYF.

The rearrangement links TRBV7-2 to TRBJ1-2; 9 positions agree with TRBD1. The V segment lost 3 bases and the J segment 2 bases; nucleotides outside the gene matches: 4. This CDR3 region has 15 residues. CDR1 and CDR2 from the germline V gene are SGHTA and FQGNSA. DNA for the CDR3: TGTGCCAGCAGCTTCCGGACAGGGGAAAACTATGGCTACACCTTC. Translating it yields CASSFRTGENYGYTF.

The J gene is TRBJ2-6, the V gene TRBV6-5; the match to TRBD2 covers 8 bases. The CDR3 is 15 amino acids. Germline CDR1 reads MNHEY; CDR2 reads SVGAGI. Unmatched junction bases numbered 4, after V lost 8 bases and J lost 1 base. The CDR3 reads CASREGGSGANVLTF. The CDR3 bases are TGTGCCAGCCGGGAGGGGGGTTCTGGGGCCAACGTCCTGACTTTC.

The chain carries TRBV9 and TRBJ2-1; 11 bases agree with TRBD2. The trim removed 3 bases at V and 7 bases at J, leaving 6 bases unmatched. The CDR3 extends over 15 amino acids. CDR1 and CDR2 (germline): SGDLS, YYNGEE. CDR3 nucleotide sequence: TGTGCCAGCAGCGAACTAGCGGGAGAGTTTAATGAGCAGTTCTTC. This encodes CASSELAGEFNEQFF. Looking up the rest from reference TRBV9 and TRBJ2-1 gives the full variable domain: DSGVTQTPKHLITATGQRVTLRCSPRSGDLSVYWYQQSLDQGLQFLIQYYNGEERAKGNILERFSAQQFPDLHSELNLSSLELGDSALYFCASSELAGEFNEQFFGPGTRLTVL.

This clone was detected only once. The rearrangement links TRBV7-2 to TRBJ2-2; D not resolved. CDR1 and CDR2 from the germline V gene are SGHTA and FQGNSA. The CDR3 runs to 15 residues. Trimming removed 2 bases from V and 5 bases from J, with 12 bases in between. The CDR3 loop is CASSLFPQSTGELFF. DNA for the CDR3: TGTGCCAGCAGCTTATTCCCACAGTCAACCGGGGAGCTGTTTTTT.

This clone has only a few counts. The V gene is TRBV12-3 or TRBV12-4, the J gene TRBJ1-2; D not certain. With 5 bases removed from V and 4 bases from J, the gap between germline ends came to 8 bases. The CDR3 length is 12 residues. CDR3 sequence reads: CASSLTVYGYTF. In nucleotides, the CDR3 is TGTGCCAGCAGTCTAACGGTCTATGGCTACACCTTC.

In its sample, this clone was seen a few times. The same CDR3 arises from other DNA sequences in this sample as well. The chain employs TRBV5-1 and TRBJ2-1; 10 bases are shared with TRBD2. With V trimmed by 4 bases and J by 1 base, 5 bases remained unmatched. The CDR3 is 16 amino acids. Germline V gene data show CDR1 as SGHRS and CDR2 as YFSETQ. CDR3 nucleotide sequence: TGCGCCAGCAGCCTGACTAGCGGGTCGTCCTACAATGAGCAGTTCTTC. It encodes CASSLTSGSSYNEQFF.

V is TRBV29-1 and J is TRBJ1-1; D unresolved. V was trimmed by 0 bases and J by 0 bases, leaving 11 bases between them. CDR1 and CDR2 from the germline V gene are SQVTM and ANQGSEA. This CDR3 spans 15 amino acids. The CDR3 DNA follows: TGCAGCGTTGAAGATGGTCGGGGTCTGAACACTGAAGCTTTCTTT. It encodes CSVEDGRGLNTEAFF.

In nucleotides, the CDR3 is TGTGCCAGCAGCACCCGACAGGGGAAGTCCTACAATGAGCAGTTCTTC. Protein: CASSTRQGKSYNEQFF. V usage is TRBV9 and J usage is TRBJ2-1; 8 nucleotides align to TRBD1. Germline V gene data show CDR1 as SGDLS and CDR2 as YYNGEE. The ends lost 4 bases at V and 1 base at J; junction bases unmatched: 7. The CDR3 loop spans 16 amino acids.

The V and J genes are TRBV24-1 and TRBJ2-2; TRBD2 agrees at 9 bases. Per the germline V gene, CDR1 is KGHDR and CDR2 is SFDVKD. This CDR3 comprises 14 residues. V gave up 9 bases and J gave up 1 base; unmatched junction bases: 2. The CDR3 spells CATGTSWNTGELFF. The DNA of the CDR3 is TGTGCCACCGGGACTAGCTGGAACACCGGGGAGCTGTTTTTT.

This chain links TRBV9 with TRBJ1-2; possibly TRBD1 for D (5 bases). The germline V gene has CDR1 SGDLS and CDR2 YYNGEE. Trimming cost V 3 bases and J 7 bases, with 25 bases left between them. The CDR3 consists of 17 residues. This CDR3 reads CASSAPAAELGGGGYTF. The CDR3 DNA is TGTGCCAGCAGCGCCCCCGCCGCCGAGTTGGGGGGGGGTGGCTACACCTTC.

The V call is TRBV6-2 or TRBV6-3, the J call TRBJ1-2; 10 nucleotides match TRBD1. With 0 bases clipped from V and 11 bases from J, the junction kept 9 bases outside the gene matches. Germline CDR1 is MNHEY and CDR2 is SVGEGT. The CDR3 runs to 15 residues. The CDR3 protein is CASSYSGTGVDRYTF. CDR3 nucleotides: TGTGCCAGCAGTTACTCCGGGACAGGGGTTGATCGATACACCTTC.

The J gene is TRBJ1-2, the V gene TRBV5-1; 10 bases agree with TRBD1. CDR1 is SGHRS, CDR2 YFSETQ, per germline. V trimming: 0 bases; J trimming: 8 bases; junction bases outside the gene matches: 10. The CDR3 loop spans 16 amino acids. The chain's CDR3 is CASSLAADRGHGGYTF. For the CDR3, the DNA is TGCGCCAGCAGCTTGGCAGCCGACAGGGGGCACGGCGGCTACACCTTC.

The chain couples TRBV14 to TRBJ1-4; perhaps TRBD1 as D (6 bases). The germline CDR1 and CDR2 sequences are SGHDN and FVKESK. Trimming took 3 bases from V and 3 from J, leaving 11 bases between them. The CDR3 is 15 residues long. This chain's CDR3 is CASSHIRGPNEKLFF. In DNA form, the CDR3 reads TGTGCCAGCAGCCACATCAGGGGTCCTAATGAAAAACTGTTTTTT.

The table lists this clone with a count of one. V usage is TRBV12-5 and J usage is TRBJ2-3, with TRBD1 matching over 9 bases. The CDR3 covers 14 residues. V dropped 5 bases and J dropped 2; count of bases not matched to a gene: 2. Looked up from germline, CDR1 is LGHNT and CDR2 is FRNRAP. CDR3 loop: CASGRQGDTDTQYF. The CDR3 DNA reads as TGTGCTAGTGGTCGACAGGGGGACACAGATACGCAGTATTTT.